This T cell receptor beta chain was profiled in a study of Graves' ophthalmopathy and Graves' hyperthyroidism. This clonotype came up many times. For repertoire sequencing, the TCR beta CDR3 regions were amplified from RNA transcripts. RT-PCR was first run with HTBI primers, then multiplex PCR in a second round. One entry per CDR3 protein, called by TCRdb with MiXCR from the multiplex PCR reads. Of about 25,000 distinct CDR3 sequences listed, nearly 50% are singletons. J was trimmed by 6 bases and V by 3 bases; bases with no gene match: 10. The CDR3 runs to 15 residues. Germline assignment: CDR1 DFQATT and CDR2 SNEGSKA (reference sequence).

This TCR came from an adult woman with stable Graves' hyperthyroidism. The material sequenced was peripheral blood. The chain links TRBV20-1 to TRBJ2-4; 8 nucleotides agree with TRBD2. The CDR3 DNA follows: TGCAGTGCTAGGGGATCGGGGGGGCTTGGAAACATTCAGTACTTC. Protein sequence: CSARGSGGLGNIQYF.